What follows describes a single T cell receptor (beta chain). V lost 4 bases, J lost 4 bases, and 10 bases lay in between. Germline CDR1 reads LGHDT; CDR2 reads YNNKEL (reference sequence). CDR3 length: 13 amino acids. The sample is drawn from a study of control samples from healthy donors and cancer patients. Clones were sequenced by immunoSEQ multiplex PCR, and TCRdb holds only the in-frame ones, with some missing. The table includes tens of thousands of clones, around 93% detected once. The V call is TRBV3-1 (or the pseudogene TRBV3-2), the J call TRBJ2-5; D possibly corresponds to TRBD1 (6 bases). Material for sequencing was PBMCs. This sequence was found in a woman aged 40 to 55 with head and neck cancer. CDR3 in amino acids: CASSRGPSETQYF. CDR3 DNA sequence: TGTGCCAGCAGCCGGGGGCCCTCAGAGACCCAGTACTTC.